This T cell receptor (beta chain) was retrieved from a study of early T cells in non-severe SARS-CoV-2 infection. Study details: Sequenced bulk RNA came from whole blood that was unsorted, and chains were unpaired. Broader study findings: Matches to VDJdb favored anti-spike CD8 responses and missed private and CD4 specificities.

Many counts were recorded for this clonotype. What it binds is unknown. V lost 1 base and J 6 bases, leaving 10 bases between the germline ends. The CDR3 length is 14 residues. Germline-derived CDR1 and CDR2 are MNHEY and SMNVEV (reference sequence). The protocol attached unique molecular identifiers to individual cDNA molecules. MiXCR, run by TCRdb on the 5' RACE reads, gives a single entry per CDR3 protein. Of about 29,000 distinct CDR3 sequences in the sample, around 5% are singletons; the top ten hold around 6%. This TCR derives from an adult who was a healthcare worker with PCR-confirmed SARS-CoV-2 infection or an uninfected control (not recorded which). Material for sequencing was whole blood. The chain recombines TRBV27 with TRBJ2-4; D is uncertain. The CDR3 spells CASSLYRIGNIQYF. The CDR3 DNA sequence: TGTGCCAGCAGTTTATACCGCATCGGAAACATTCAGTACTTC.